This TCR beta chain was captured in a study of siplizumab effects on memory and regulatory T cells. Sequencing was performed with immunoSEQ multiplex PCR; in TCRdb, only in-frame clones are kept and a portion is missing. The table shows 100,000 or so clones, with about 91% occurring only once. The germline CDR1 and CDR2 sequences are MNHNS and SASEGT. This CDR3 is 16 amino acids long. Unmatched junction bases numbered 7, after V lost 3 bases and J lost 3 bases. The chain has TRBV6-1 and TRBJ2-3; TRBD2 matches at 9 bases. What was sequenced was Tregs sorted from blood. This TCR derives from a human donor in good health. The CDR3 sequence: CASSEAGGPFTDTQYF. The CDR3 DNA sequence: TGTGCCAGCAGTGAGGCGGGAGGGCCTTTTACAGATACGCAGTATTTT.